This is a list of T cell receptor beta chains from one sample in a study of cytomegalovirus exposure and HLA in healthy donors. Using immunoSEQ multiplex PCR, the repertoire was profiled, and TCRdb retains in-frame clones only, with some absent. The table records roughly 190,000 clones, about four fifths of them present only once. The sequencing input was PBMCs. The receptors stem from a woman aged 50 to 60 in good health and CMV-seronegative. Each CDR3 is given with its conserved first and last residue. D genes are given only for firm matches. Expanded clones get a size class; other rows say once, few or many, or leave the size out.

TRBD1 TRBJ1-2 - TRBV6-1 TGTGCCAGCATATCGGGACAGAACTATGGCTACACCTTC CASISGQNYGYTF
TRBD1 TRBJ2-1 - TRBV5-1 TGCGCCAGCAGACAAATGGGACAGGGTTACAATGAGCAGTTCTTC CASRQMGQGYNEQFF
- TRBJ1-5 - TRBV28 TGTGCCACCAAACCGGGGGTCCATCAGCCCCAGCATTTT CATKPGVHQPQHF
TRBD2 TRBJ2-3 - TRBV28 TGTGCCAGCAGTTTAGTTCTCAGACTAGCGGGATCCACAGATACGCAGTATTTT CASSLVLRLAGSTDTQYF
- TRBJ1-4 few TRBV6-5 TGTGCCAGCAGTTGGGCGACTAATGAAAAACTGTTTTTT CASSWATNEKLFF
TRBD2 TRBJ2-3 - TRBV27 TGTGCCAGCACTGCGGGGGGGAGCACAGATACGCAGTATTTT CASTAGGSTDTQYF
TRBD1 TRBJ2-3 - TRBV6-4 TGTGCCAGCAGTGAGGACAGGGGAGCCACTAATACGCAGTATTTT CASSEDRGATNTQYF
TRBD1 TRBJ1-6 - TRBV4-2 TGTGCCAGCAGCCAAGGACAGGGGGGTTCACCCCTCCACTTT CASSQGQGGSPLHF
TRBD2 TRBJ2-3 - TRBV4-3 TGCGCCAGCAGCCCTAAACTAGCGGGAGTGGCAGATACGCAGTATTTT CASSPKLAGVADTQYF
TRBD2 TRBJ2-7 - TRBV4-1 TGCGCCAGCAGCCAAGTCCACGGACTAGCGACTTCCAACGAGCAGTACTTC CASSQVHGLATSNEQYF
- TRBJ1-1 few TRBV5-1 TGCGCCAGCAGCTTGGCAGGGCCATCTGAAGCTTTCTTT CASSLAGPSEAFF
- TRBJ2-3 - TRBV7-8 TGTGCCAGCGGAAAGGGGGGGAGCACAGATACGCAGTATTTT CASGKGGSTDTQYF
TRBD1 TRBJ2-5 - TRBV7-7 TGTGCTAGCAGCCTAGGACAGGGCTCCCCAGATCAGTACTTC CASSLGQGSPDQYF
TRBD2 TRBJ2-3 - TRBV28 TGTGCCAGCAGCCTGGGACTAGCGGCAGATACGCAGTATTTT CASSLGLAADTQYF
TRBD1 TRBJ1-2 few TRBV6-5 TGTGCCAGCAGTTACGACAGGGGCCTAAGCTACACCTTC CASSYDRGLSYTF
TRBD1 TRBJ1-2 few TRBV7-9 TGTTCCAGCAGCTTCAACAGGGGTGGCTACACCTTC CSSSFNRGGYTF
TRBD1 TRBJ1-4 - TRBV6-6 TGTGCCAGCAGTTACGACAGGGCCTTAGGAAAACTGTTTTTT CASSYDRALGKLFF
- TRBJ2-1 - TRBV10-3 TGTGCCATCAGGGACAGCTCCTACAATGAGCAGTTCTTC CAIRDSSYNEQFF
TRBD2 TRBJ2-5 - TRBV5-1 TGCGCCAGCACGCGGACTAGCGGGGAGCAGACCCAGTACTTC CASTRTSGEQTQYF
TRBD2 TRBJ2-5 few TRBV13 TGTGCCAGCAGCCAAAAAACCGGGACTAGCGGGGAACAAGAGACCCAGTACTTC CASSQKTGTSGEQETQYF
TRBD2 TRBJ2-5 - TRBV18 TGTGCCAGCTCACCTTCGACTAGCGGGAGGGCCGGCGAGACCCAGTACTTC CASSPSTSGRAGETQYF
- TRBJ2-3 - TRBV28 TGTGCCAGCAGTAGCTCTTACCGTCCTGGCACAGATACGCAGTATTTT CASSSSYRPGTDTQYF
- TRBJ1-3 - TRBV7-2 TGTGCCAGCAGCGAGCCGGGGTTCGGAAACACCATATATTTT CASSEPGFGNTIYF
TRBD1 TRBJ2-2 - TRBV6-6 TGTGCCAGCAGCCGGGACAGGGGCACGAACACCGGGGAGCTGTTTTTT CASSRDRGTNTGELFF
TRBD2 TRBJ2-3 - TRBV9 TGTGCCAGCAGTCCTACCCCGGGACTAAACACAGATACGCAGTATTTT CASSPTPGLNTDTQYF
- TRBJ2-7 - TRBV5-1 TGCGCCAGCAGCTTGGGGGCACCCTCCTACGAGCAGTACTTC CASSLGAPSYEQYF
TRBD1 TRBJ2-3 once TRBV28 TGTGCCAGCAGCACCTCGACAGGGGCCACAGATACGCAGTATTTT CASSTSTGATDTQYF
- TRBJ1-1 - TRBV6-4 TGTGCCAGCAGTGCTGGGGGCCGTACTGAAGCTTTCTTT CASSAGGRTEAFF
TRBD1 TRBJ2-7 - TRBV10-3 TGTGCCATCAGGGGGACAGGGGAGACTTTTGGCGAGCAGTACTTC CAIRGTGETFGEQYF
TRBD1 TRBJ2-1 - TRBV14 TGTGCCTCTCAGGGGGCAGGTTTGTACAATGAGCAGTTCTTC CASQGAGLYNEQFF
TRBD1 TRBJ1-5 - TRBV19 TGTGCCAGTTGGGACAGGGATAAGGAGCCCCAGCATTTT CASWDRDKEPQHF
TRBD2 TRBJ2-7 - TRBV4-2 TGTGCCAGCAGCGGAGGAAGAGCGGGAGGGCCCCCGGCCGACGAGCAGTACTTC CASSGGRAGGPPADEQYF
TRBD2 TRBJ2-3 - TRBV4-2 TGTGCCAGCAGCCAAGTGAGCGGGGGCCCCGCAGATACGCAGTATTTT CASSQVSGGPADTQYF
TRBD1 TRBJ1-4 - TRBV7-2 TGTGCCAGCAGCCATTCTCACAGGGGTGAAAAACTGTTTTTT CASSHSHRGEKLFF
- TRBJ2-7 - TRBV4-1 TGCGCCAGCAGCTCCACTAGTTCAGGCGAGCAGTACTTC CASSSTSSGEQYF
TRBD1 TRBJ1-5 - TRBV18 TGTGCCAGCTCACCACCCCGGACAGGGGGAGGGCAGCCCCAGCATTTT CASSPPRTGGGQPQHF
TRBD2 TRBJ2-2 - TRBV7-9 TGTTCCAGCAGCCCAGAGCGGGGGACCTCGAAGCTGTTTTTT CSSSPERGTSKLFF
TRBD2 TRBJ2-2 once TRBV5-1 TGCGCCAGCCAGGAGGTAGCGGGGCCCCCCGGGGAGCTGTTTTTT CASQEVAGPPGELFF
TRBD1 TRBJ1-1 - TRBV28 TGTGCCAGCAGACAGGGGATTGGGGGGACTGAAGCTTTCTTT CASRQGIGGTEAFF
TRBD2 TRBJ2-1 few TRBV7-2 TGTGCCAGCAGCTTGGGCGCGGGAGGGTATGAGCAGTTCTTC CASSLGAGGYEQFF
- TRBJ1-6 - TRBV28 TGTGCCAGCAGTTTGGAGAGGGCCCCGGTAGTGGCACCCCTCCACTTT CASSLERAPVVAPLHF
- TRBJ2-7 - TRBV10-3 TGTGCCATCAGTGAGGTGGCGGGGGCAGCCTACGAGCAGTACTTC CAISEVAGAAYEQYF
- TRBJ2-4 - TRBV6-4 TGTGCCAGCAGTGACTCCTCCGAGGGAAGGCAGTACTTC CASSDSSEGRQYF
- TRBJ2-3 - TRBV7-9 TGTGCCAGCGGGCTCTCGGGAATCACAGATACGCAGTATTTT CASGLSGITDTQYF
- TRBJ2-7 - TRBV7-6 TGTGCCAGCAGCTTAGAGAGAGAGCAGTACTTC CASSLEREQYF
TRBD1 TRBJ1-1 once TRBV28 TGTGCCAGCAGGAACAGGGGGGCTGAAGCTTTCTTT CASRNRGAEAFF
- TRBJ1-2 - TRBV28 TGTGCCAGCAGTGACTATGGGTATGGCTACACCTTC CASSDYGYGYTF
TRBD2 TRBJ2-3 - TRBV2 TGTGCCAGCAGTGTCCTAGCGGGGAGCACAGATACGCAGTATTTT CASSVLAGSTDTQYF
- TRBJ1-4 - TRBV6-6 TGTGCCAGCAGCCGCCAGGTGGCAGCGGGTAATGAAAAACTGTTTTTT CASSRQVAAGNEKLFF